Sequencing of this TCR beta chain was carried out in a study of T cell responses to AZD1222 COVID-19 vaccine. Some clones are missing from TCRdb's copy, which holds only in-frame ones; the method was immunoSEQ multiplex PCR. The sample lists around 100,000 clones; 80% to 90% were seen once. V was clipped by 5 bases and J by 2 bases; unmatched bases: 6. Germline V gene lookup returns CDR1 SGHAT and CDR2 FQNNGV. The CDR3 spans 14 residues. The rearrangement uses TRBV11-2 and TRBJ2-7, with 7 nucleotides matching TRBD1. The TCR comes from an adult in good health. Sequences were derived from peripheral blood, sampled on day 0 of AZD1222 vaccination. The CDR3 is CASSARQGPYEQYF. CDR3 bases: TGTGCCAGCAGCGCTCGACAGGGACCCTACGAGCAGTACTTC.